This T cell receptor beta chain was observed in a study of blood T cell repertoires in COVID-19 (dated by TCRdb to between 2020 and 2021). For the wider study: The collaborator samples originated in the United States, Italy and Spain and spanned the acute and convalescent phases of COVID-19. Where HLA class I and class II types were available, the types were taken from metadata supplied by the sample provider, not from assay-based typing. The samples were drawn from the first 160 participants of the ongoing ImmuneRACE study and from over 950 subjects provided by 6 global collaborators. The material from the prospective study consisted of cDNA or gDNA derived from T cells, B-cell-depleted T cells, or PBMCs. Nearly every sample came with metadata listing a de-identified subject ID, COVID-19 status, age in years and sex. The dataset comprised deeply sampled blood TCRbeta repertoires from subjects exposed to, actively infected with, or recovered from COVID-19. A freely available public database, intended as a resource for researchers studying the immune response to SARS-CoV-2, is where the repertoires were released.

The paper's findings and limits, for the study overall: The amount of clinical and demographic metadata varied by source and participant and was provided uncurated.

The CDR3 runs 19 amino acids, cysteine and phenylalanine included. The read is trimmed to its CDR3 DNA, 57 bases read in frame from base 1. The germline V gene (reference sequence) gives CDR1 as SGHNT and CDR2 as YYREEE. The junction shows trimming of 0 bases on V and 1 base on J, plus 17 bases between the germline ends. For this clone: Its antigen remains undetermined. Base qualities were left out, and no much larger clone turns up one base away.

The immunoSEQ Assay, a bias-controlled multiplex PCR, was used to amplify TCRbeta CDR3 regions from genomic DNA. On the authors' methods: Within the assay, amplification of reference gene primers was used to estimate how many nucleated cells each sample contained. To quantify the absolute abundance of each unique TCRbeta CDR3 rearrangement, sequence reads were collapsed and filtered. For each sample, productive Simpson clonality was calculated by taking the square root of Simpson's diversity index across productive rearrangements. In its TCRdb copy, this immuneACCESS table keeps in-frame sequences only and misses some clones. Where compared with another copy, unresolved V genes explain less than half of these, and the others have no known cause. The V and J calls and clone size come from that table; D and trimming were worked out from the DNA. The sample includes 170,000 or so clones, with approximately 89% observed a single time. 6.2% of the sample comes from the top ten.

Enrolling through a virtual design, the prospective study's participants ranged in age from roughly 18 to 95 years and lived across roughly 23 United States geographic areas. In the prospective study, cohorts were assigned on the basis of participant-reported clinical history obtained from a screening survey and a study questionnaire. Recovered participants in ImmuneRACE Cohort 3 were defined by two consecutive negative NP/OP PCR tests, clearance by a healthcare professional, or resolution of symptoms. Mobile phlebotomists in the prospective study collected whole blood, serum and a nasopharyngeal or oropharyngeal swab from every participant. Prospective study participants could optionally give additional blood draws and questionnaires over an approximately two-month period. Before DNA extraction, prospective study blood samples were shipped either frozen or at room temperature.

The sequence came from a man in his forties who had recovered from COVID-19. The chain couples TRBV5-4 to TRBJ2-6; the best D guess is TRBD1, with 6 bases matching. Input material: PBMCs or T cells enriched from blood (not recorded which). The sequence in DNA is TGTGCCAGCAGCTTGGGGTTAGGACAGTTCATATCTGGGGCCAACGTCCTGACTTTC. Its protein reads: CASSLGLGQFISGANVLTF.